The clone carrying this TCR beta chain was seen a few times. Its specificity is unknown. The entry originates in a study of human T cells and chemical hapten exposure. Study outcomes and limitations: Among TCRs, those above 1 in 1000 frequency were unaffected by DPC sensitization.

TCRdb reprocessed the RACE reads via MiXCR and lists one record per CDR3 protein. The data show roughly 130,000 distinct CDR3 sequences, approximately 9.1% seen once. Time point noted: healthy volunteer bleed at 2 weeks. Researchers extracted total RNA from unfractionated whole blood. The V and J ends lost 3 bases and 7 bases respectively, with 8 bases between them. Germline V lookup: CDR1 SGHTA, CDR2 FQGNSA. The CDR3 consists of 12 residues. Sequenced: whole blood. This receptor was obtained from a male donor in good health. Some clones in this sample may be carry-over from other donors' samples. V is TRBV7-2 and J is TRBJ2-3; D is uncertain. CDR3 region: CASSFDRYTQYF. DNA of the CDR3: TGTGCCAGCAGCTTCGACCGGTATACGCAGTATTTT. The variable domain in full, with the rest retrieved from reference TRBV7-2 and TRBJ2-3, is GAGVSQSPSNKVTEKGKDVELRCDPISGHTALYWYRQSLGQGLEFLIYFQGNSAPDKSGLPSDRFSAERTGGSVSTLTIQRTQQEDSAVYLCASSFDRYTQYFGPGTRLTVL.